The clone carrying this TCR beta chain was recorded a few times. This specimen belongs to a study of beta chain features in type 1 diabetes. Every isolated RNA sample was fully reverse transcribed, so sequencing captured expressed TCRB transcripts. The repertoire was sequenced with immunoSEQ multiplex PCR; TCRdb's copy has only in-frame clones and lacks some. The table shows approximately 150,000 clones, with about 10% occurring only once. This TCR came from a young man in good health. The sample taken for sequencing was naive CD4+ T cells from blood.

The CDR3 region is CASSAGLAGEETQYF. CDR3 DNA: TGTGCCAGCAGTGCTGGACTAGCGGGCGAAGAGACCCAGTACTTC. V and J are TRBV25-1 and TRBJ2-5; 11 nucleotides match TRBD2. The CDR3 has 15 residues. Germline V gene data show CDR1 as MGHDK and CDR2 as SYGVNS. V was clipped by 4 bases and J by 3 bases; unmatched bases: 4. Full variable domain (rest looked up from reference TRBV25-1 and TRBJ2-5): EADIYQTPRYLVIGTGKKITLECSQTMGHDKMYWYQQDPGMELHLIHYSYGVNSTEKGDLSSESTVSRIRTEHFPLTLESARPSHTSQYLCASSAGLAGEETQYFGPGTRLLVL.